These 27 T cell receptor beta chains were all obtained from the same sample, sequenced in a study of T cells in Graves' hyperthyroidism and ophthalmopathy (dated by TCRdb to about 2019). Library preparation used multiplex PCR. The listed sequencing device is Illumina HiSeq 2000. The TCR beta CDR3 regions were amplified from the RNA transcripts. The first round of RT-PCR for the TCR CDR3 was performed with the HTBI primer set and the Qiagen OneStep RT-PCR kit. In TCRdb, the public reads were trimmed at Q25 with fastp and aligned with MiXCR, with productive beta chains retained. A single entry per CDR3 protein holds the most common genes and DNA from its merged rows. The sample has about 360,000 distinct CDR3 sequences on record, about 14% of them singletons. The top ten clones comprise under 25% of the sample. The sequencing sample was made of blood. The receptors were sampled from a man aged 25-40 years with Graves' hyperthyroidism that later progressed to Graves' ophthalmopathy.

This clonotype was seen many times. The chain links TRBV6-1 to TRBJ2-1; a weak D match, TRBD1 (5 bases). This CDR3 contains 18 residues. Germline V gives CDR1 MNHNS, CDR2 SASEGT. Trimming shortened V by 4 bases and J by 5 bases, and 24 bases separated the two germline ends. As DNA, the CDR3 is TGTGCCAGCAGTGCCAAGGTTATGGGGCTGGTAGTCCACAATGAGCAGTTCTTC. This encodes CASSAKVMGLVVHNEQFF.

This clonotype was observed many times. The chain links TRBV5-1 to TRBJ1-2; 9 bases are a match to TRBD1. After removal of 4 bases from V and 6 bases from J, the junction contained 7 bases not matched to a gene. Germline loops: CDR1 SGHRS, CDR2 YFSETQ. CDR3 length: 14 residues. The CDR3 DNA reads TGCGCCAGCAGCCGGGGACAGGGACCTGATGGCTACACCTTC. This codes for CASSRGQGPDGYTF.

This clonotype has a count of ten or more. The chain links TRBV12-3 or TRBV12-4 to TRBJ2-3; D gene ambiguous. The length of the CDR3 is 12 residues. The V end was cut by 5 bases, the J end by 7 bases, with 10 bases between. The DNA of the CDR3 is TGTGCCAGCAGTAAACTCGCTAATACGCAGTATTTT. It codes for CASSKLANTQYF.

This clonotype was recorded a few times. The chain recombines TRBV20-1 with TRBJ2-5, with 11 bases matching TRBD2. V dropped 3 bases and J dropped 2; count of bases not matched to a gene: 11. Germline loops: CDR1 DFQATT, CDR2 SNEGSKA (reference sequence). The CDR3 covers 17 residues. The CDR3 loop is CSARWNLAGGLQETQYF. CDR3 sequence (DNA): TGCAGTGCTAGGTGGAACTTAGCGGGGGGGCTTCAAGAGACCCAGTACTTC.

This clonotype appeared many times. The rearrangement uses TRBV12-3 or TRBV12-4 and TRBJ1-1, with 8 bases that match TRBD1. V trimming: 5 bases; J trimming: 3 bases; junction bases outside the gene matches: 8. The CDR3 contains 15 residues. The CDR3 loop is CASSLPDRAHTEAFF. The DNA of the CDR3 is TGTGCCAGCAGTCTCCCGGACAGGGCACACACTGAAGCTTTCTTT.

The chain joins TRBV18 to TRBJ1-2, with D possibly being TRBD1 (6 bases). The CDR3 is made up of 12 amino acids. The ends were cut back, 4 bases at V and 6 bases at J, with 9 bases in the middle. CDR1 KGHSH and CDR2 LQKENI come from the germline V gene. Here the CDR3 DNA reads TGTGCCAGCTCACGGGCAGGGGATGGCTACACCTTC. This translates into CASSRAGDGYTF.

The rearrangement uses TRBV7-9 and TRBJ1-3; D unclear. This CDR3 contains 16 residues. CDR1 is SEHNR and CDR2 is FQNEAQ in the germline V gene (reference sequence). V lost 4 bases to trimming and J lost 0 bases, with 13 bases between them. The CDR3 loop reads CASSSFSGHSGNTIYF. The CDR3 DNA reads as TGTGCCAGCAGCTCTTTTAGTGGTCACTCTGGAAACACCATATATTTT.

This clonotype appeared a few times. The junction departs from the called germline gene at one end, perhaps through a read error. The chain combines TRBV6-5 with TRBJ1-6; TRBD1 matches at 7 bases. The germline V gene encodes CDR1 MNHEY and CDR2 SVGAGI. CDR3 length: 15 amino acids. The CDR3 reads CASSNSGGTSSPFHF. Here the CDR3 DNA reads TGTGCCAGCAGTAACTCAGGGGGAACAAGTTCACCCTTCCACTTT.

With respect to this clonotype: Since a much larger clone is just one base distant, this may be a read error. The chain recombines TRBV5-1 with TRBJ2-7, with 8 bases aligning to TRBD2. Germline V gene data show CDR1 as SGHRS and CDR2 as YFSETQ. This CDR3 has 17 amino acids. Trimming took 0 bases from V and 5 from J; bases not matched to a gene: 13. CDR3 in amino acids: CASSLEVWRGESDEQYF. In DNA form, the CDR3 reads TGCGCCAGCAGCTTGGAGGTCTGGCGGGGGGAATCCGACGAGCAGTACTTC.

The table lists this clonotype with a few counts. This chain connects TRBV5-1 to TRBJ1-2; D gene unclear. The CDR3 covers 14 residues. Trimming left V 4 bases short and J 2 bases short, with 12 bases between. Germline loops: CDR1 SGHRS, CDR2 YFSETQ. The CDR3 sequence is CASSMTVANYGYTF. In DNA, the CDR3 is TGCGCCAGCAGCATGACGGTAGCGAACTATGGCTACACCTTC.

This clonotype was picked up many times. For the CDR3, the DNA is TGTGCCAGCAGCTTAGCGGGGAGCGGCGGGGAGCTGTTTTTT. Encoded protein: CASSLAGSGGELFF. This chain joins TRBV11-1 and TRBJ2-2, with D possibly being TRBD2 (5 bases). This CDR3 region has 14 residues. The germline V gene encodes CDR1 SGHAT and CDR2 FQDESV (reference sequence). V was cut by 0 bases and J by 7 bases, with 9 bases left in between.

This clonotype was recorded at least ten times. This chain joins TRBV19 and TRBJ2-5, with 9 positions matching TRBD2. CDR1 LNHDA and CDR2 SQIVND come from the germline V gene (reference sequence). This CDR3 region has 15 residues. With 7 bases clipped from V and 1 base from J, the junction kept 7 bases outside the gene matches. DNA of the CDR3: TGTGCCAGTAAAAGGAGCGGGGGGTCCCAAGAGACCCAGTACTTC. Amino acid sequence: CASKRSGGSQETQYF.

The chain employs TRBV9 and TRBJ1-6; TRBD1 might be the D (6 bases). Per germline, CDR1 SGDLS and CDR2 YYNGEE. There are 14 residues in the CDR3. V lost 3 bases and J lost 5, with 9 bases in between. CDR3 sequence reads: CASSAGQNNSPLHF. CDR3 sequence (DNA): TGTGCCAGCAGCGCCGGACAGAATAATTCACCCCTCCACTTT.

This clonotype appeared many times. The chain combines TRBV12-3 or TRBV12-4 with TRBJ1-1; 7 bases match TRBD1. The CDR3 totals 14 residues. V shed 5 bases, J shed 1 base, and the junction held 4 bases outside the gene matches. CDR3: CASSARQGNTEAFF. The CDR3 DNA follows: TGTGCCAGCAGTGCTAGACAGGGGAACACTGAAGCTTTCTTT.

This clonotype was seen ten or more times. The V call is TRBV7-9, the J call TRBJ2-1, with D possibly matching TRBD2 (5 bases). The CDR3 sequence is 14 residues long. Germline loops: CDR1 SEHNR, CDR2 FQNEAQ (reference sequence). V was shortened by 0 bases and J by 7 bases, with 10 bases between the two germline ends. CDR3 protein: CASSLALSGNEQFF. CDR3 in DNA: TGTGCCAGCAGCTTAGCGCTAAGCGGTAATGAGCAGTTCTTC.

This clonotype was recorded many times. The V gene is TRBV28, the J gene TRBJ2-2, with D possibly TRBD2 on 6 matching bases. This CDR3 contains 18 residues. Trimming took off 5 bases at V and 0 bases at J, with 19 bases between the two ends. The germline gives CDR1 MDHEN, CDR2 SYDVKM. The CDR3 DNA reads as TGTGCCAGCAGTAACCCGCCGGGACGGGGGTCGAACACCGGGGAGCTGTTTTTT. This gives the protein CASSNPPGRGSNTGELFF.

This clonotype showed up just a few times. The V and J genes are TRBV3-1 and TRBJ1-4, with 10 bases matching TRBD1. CDR3 size: 16 residues. The trim removed 1 base at V and 6 bases at J, leaving 5 bases unmatched. From germline, CDR1 is LGHDT and CDR2 YNNKEL (reference sequence). The CDR3 bases are TGTGCCAGCAGCCAAGGCCCGGGACAGGGGCATGAAAAACTGTTTTTT. It is translated as CASSQGPGQGHEKLFF.

This clonotype was counted a few times. The V call is TRBV5-1, the J call TRBJ1-1, with a weak D call TRBD1 (5 bases). Looked up from germline, CDR1 is SGHRS and CDR2 is YFSETQ. V lost 2 bases and J lost 6, with 11 bases in between. The CDR3 is 13 amino acids. CDR3 nucleotides: TGCGCCAGCAGCTTTACAGGTGGACCTGAAGCTTTCTTT. Translated: CASSFTGGPEAFF.

This clonotype was observed at least ten times. The chain combines TRBV2 with TRBJ1-1; D gene ambiguous. The germline V gene encodes CDR1 SNHLY and CDR2 FYNNEI. V was clipped by 8 bases and J by 1 base, with 8 bases between them. The CDR3 has 12 residues. The CDR3: CASRAWNTEAFF. Written as DNA, the CDR3 is TGTGCCAGCCGGGCCTGGAACACTGAAGCTTTCTTT.

This clonotype was observed once. The chain has TRBV2 and TRBJ1-1; D may be TRBD1 (6 bases). Germline V gene data show CDR1 as SNHLY and CDR2 as FYNNEI. There are 15 residues in the CDR3. V lost 4 bases and J 10 bases, leaving 22 bases between the germline ends. The CDR3 loop is CASSAGGARSAVAFF. CDR3 DNA sequence: TGTGCCAGCAGTGCGGGGGGGGCACGCAGCGCCGTAGCTTTCTTT.

About this clonotype itself: Given a much more abundant clone one base away, this may be a read error. This chain uses TRBV27 with TRBJ2-7, with a weak D call TRBD1 (5 bases). Germline V gene sequence: CDR1 MNHEY, CDR2 SMNVEV (reference sequence). There are 13 residues in the CDR3. V gave up 5 bases and J gave up 3 bases, with 11 bases separating them. The chain's CDR3 is CASSPTVFYEQYF. For the CDR3, the DNA is TGTGCCAGCAGTCCGACAGTTTTCTACGAGCAGTACTTC.

At least ten counts were recorded for this clonotype. CDR3: CASSETREGAQYF. CDR3 nucleotide sequence: TGTGCCAGCAGCGAGACACGTGAGGGGGCCCAGTACTTC. This chain uses TRBV12-3 or TRBV12-4 with TRBJ2-5, with D tentatively TRBD1 (6 bases). The CDR3 has 13 amino acids. Deletions cut 6 bases from V and 9 bases from J, with 17 bases between.

The sample holds a few counts of this clonotype. V usage is TRBV24-1 and J usage is TRBJ2-1; perhaps TRBD2 as D (7 bases). The V and J ends lost 3 bases and 8 bases respectively, with 19 bases between them. CDR1 and CDR2 from the germline V gene are KGHDR and SFDVKD. This CDR3 contains 16 residues. The DNA of the CDR3 is TGTGCCACCAGTGATGGGGGGGCCACTACAATGGATGAGCAGTTCTTC. It codes for CATSDGGATTMDEQFF.

V gene TRBV3-1 combines with J gene TRBJ1-3; no firm D call. The germline V gene encodes CDR1 LGHDT and CDR2 YNNKEL (reference sequence). The CDR3 consists of 16 residues. Trimming left V 0 bases short and J 3 bases short, with 12 bases between. The CDR3 coding sequence is TGTGCCAGCAGCCAAGATCTAGCCGGCAGTGGAAACACCATATATTTT. This translates into CASSQDLAGSGNTIYF.

This clonotype has a handful of counts. V usage is TRBV28 and J usage is TRBJ2-7; 11 nucleotides align to TRBD2. Germline lookup yields CDR1 MDHEN and CDR2 SYDVKM. V shed 6 bases and J 5 bases; nucleotides not matched to a gene: 6. The CDR3 is 14 residues long. The DNA of the CDR3 is TGTGCCAGCAGAGACACTAGCGGGAGCAACGAGCAGTACTTC. This encodes CASRDTSGSNEQYF.

The V and J genes are TRBV7-8 and TRBJ2-2; 13 bases are a match to TRBD2. The trim removed 4 bases at V and 0 bases at J, leaving 5 bases unmatched. This CDR3 region has 18 residues. Germline loops: CDR1 SGHVS, CDR2 FQNEAQ. The CDR3 here is CASSWGLAGYANTGELFF. The CDR3 bases are TGTGCCAGCAGCTGGGGACTAGCGGGGTACGCGAACACCGGGGAGCTGTTTTTT. Full variable domain (outside the CDR3, taken from reference TRBV7-8 and TRBJ2-2): GAGVSQSPRYKVAKRGQDVALRCDPISGHVSLFWYQQALGQGPEFLTYFQNEAQLDKSGLPSDRFFAERPEGSVSTLKIQRTQQEDSAVYLCASSWGLAGYANTGELFFGEGSRLTVL.

There are many counts of this clonotype. The V and J genes are TRBV2 and TRBJ1-5; weak D call: TRBD1 (6 bases). Between the trimmed V and J ends, which lost 8 bases and 5 bases, there was a span of 13 bases. The length of the CDR3 is 13 residues. Germline V CDR1 and CDR2: SNHLY, FYNNEI. CDR3 sequence reads: CASLRDIHQPQHF. As DNA, the CDR3 is TGTGCCAGCCTGCGGGACATACATCAGCCCCAGCATTTT.